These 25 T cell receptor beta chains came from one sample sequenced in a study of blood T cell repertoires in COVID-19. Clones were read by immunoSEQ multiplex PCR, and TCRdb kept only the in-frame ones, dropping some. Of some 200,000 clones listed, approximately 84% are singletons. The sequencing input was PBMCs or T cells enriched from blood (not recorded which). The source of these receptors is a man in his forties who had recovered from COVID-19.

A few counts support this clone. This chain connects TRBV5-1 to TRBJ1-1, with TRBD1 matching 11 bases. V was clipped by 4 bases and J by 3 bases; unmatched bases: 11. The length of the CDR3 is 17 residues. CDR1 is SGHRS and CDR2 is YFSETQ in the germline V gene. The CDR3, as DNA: TGCGCCAGCAGCCCAACCGGACAGGGGGCGCGGGACACTGAAGCTTTCTTT. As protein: CASSPTGQGARDTEAFF. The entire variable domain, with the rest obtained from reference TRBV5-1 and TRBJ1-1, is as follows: KAGVTQTPRYLIKTRGQQVTLSCSPISGHRSVSWYQQTPGQGLQFLFEYFSETQRNKGNFPGRFSGRQFSNSRSEMNVSTLELGDSALYLCASSPTGQGARDTEAFFGQGTRLTVV.

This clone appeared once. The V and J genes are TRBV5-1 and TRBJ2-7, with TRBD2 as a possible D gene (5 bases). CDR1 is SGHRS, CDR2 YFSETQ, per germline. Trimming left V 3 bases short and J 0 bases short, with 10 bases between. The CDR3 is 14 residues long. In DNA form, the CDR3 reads TGCGCCAGCAGCTCGCTGGGGAGCTCCTACGAGCAGTACTTC. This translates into CASSSLGSSYEQYF. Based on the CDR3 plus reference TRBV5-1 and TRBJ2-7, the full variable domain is KAGVTQTPRYLIKTRGQQVTLSCSPISGHRSVSWYQQTPGQGLQFLFEYFSETQRNKGNFPGRFSGRQFSNSRSEMNVSTLELGDSALYLCASSSLGSSYEQYFGPGTRLTVT.

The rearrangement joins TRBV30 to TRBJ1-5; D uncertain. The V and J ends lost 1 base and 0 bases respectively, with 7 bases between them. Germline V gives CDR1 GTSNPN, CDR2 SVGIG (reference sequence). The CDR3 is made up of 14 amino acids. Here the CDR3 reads CAWSGSVSNQPQHF. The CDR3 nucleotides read TGTGCCTGGAGTGGATCGGTTAGCAATCAGCCCCAGCATTTT. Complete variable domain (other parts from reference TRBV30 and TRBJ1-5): SQTIHQWPATLVQPVGSPLSLECTVEGTSNPNLYWYRQAAGRGLQLLFYSVGIGQISSEVPQNLSASRPQDRQFILSSKKLLLSDSGFYLCAWSGSVSNQPQHFGDGTRLSIL.

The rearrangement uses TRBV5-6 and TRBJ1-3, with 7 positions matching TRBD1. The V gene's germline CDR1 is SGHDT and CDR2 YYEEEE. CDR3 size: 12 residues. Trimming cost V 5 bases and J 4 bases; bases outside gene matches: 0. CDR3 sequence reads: CASRQGGNTIYF. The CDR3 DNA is TGTGCCAGCAGACAGGGGGGAAACACCATATATTTT. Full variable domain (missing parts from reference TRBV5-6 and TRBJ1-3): DAGVTQSPTHLIKTRGQQVTLRCSPKSGHDTVSWYQQALGQGPQFIFQYYEEEERQRGNFPDRFSGHQFPNYSSELNVNALLLGDSALYLCASRQGGNTIYFGEGSWLTVV.

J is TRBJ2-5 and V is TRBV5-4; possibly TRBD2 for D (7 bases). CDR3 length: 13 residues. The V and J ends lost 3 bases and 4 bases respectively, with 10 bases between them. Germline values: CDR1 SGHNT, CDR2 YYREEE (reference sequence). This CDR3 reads CASSSRGAETQYF. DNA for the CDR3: TGTGCCAGCAGCTCCCGGGGGGCAGAGACCCAGTACTTC.

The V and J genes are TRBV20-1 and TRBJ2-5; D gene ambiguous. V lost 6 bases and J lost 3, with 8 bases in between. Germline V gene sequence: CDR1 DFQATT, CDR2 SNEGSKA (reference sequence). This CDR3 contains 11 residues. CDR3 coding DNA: TGCAGTGCCCGTACAAAAGAGACCCAGTACTTC. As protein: CSARTKETQYF.

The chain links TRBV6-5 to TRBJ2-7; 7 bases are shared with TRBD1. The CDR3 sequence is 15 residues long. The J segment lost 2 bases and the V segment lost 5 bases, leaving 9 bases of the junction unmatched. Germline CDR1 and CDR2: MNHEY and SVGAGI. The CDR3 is CASSHIRQGPYEQYF. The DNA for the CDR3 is TGTGCCAGCAGTCACATAAGACAGGGACCCTACGAGCAGTACTTC.

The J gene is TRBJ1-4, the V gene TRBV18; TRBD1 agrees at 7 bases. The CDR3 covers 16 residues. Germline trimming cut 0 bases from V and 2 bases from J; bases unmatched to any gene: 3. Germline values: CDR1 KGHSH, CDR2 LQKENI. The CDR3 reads CASSPPMTGTNEKLFF. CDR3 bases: TGTGCCAGCTCACCACCGATGACAGGGACTAATGAAAAACTGTTTTTT.

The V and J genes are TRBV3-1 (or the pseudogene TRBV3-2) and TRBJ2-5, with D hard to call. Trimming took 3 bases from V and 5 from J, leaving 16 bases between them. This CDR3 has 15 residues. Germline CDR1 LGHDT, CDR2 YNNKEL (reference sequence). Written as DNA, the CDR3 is TGTGCCAGCAGCCACGTCTTGCTCCGGTCGGAGACCCAGTACTTC. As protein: CASSHVLLRSETQYF.

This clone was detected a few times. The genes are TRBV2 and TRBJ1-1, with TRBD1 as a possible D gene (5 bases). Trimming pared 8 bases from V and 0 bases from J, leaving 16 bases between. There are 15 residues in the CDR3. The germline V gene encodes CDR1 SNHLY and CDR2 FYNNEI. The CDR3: CASALSRVMNTEAFF. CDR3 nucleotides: TGTGCCAGCGCATTAAGCAGGGTAATGAACACTGAAGCTTTCTTT. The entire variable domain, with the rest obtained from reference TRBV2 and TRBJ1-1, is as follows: EPEVTQTPSHQVTQMGQEVILRCVPISNHLYFYWYRQILGQKVEFLVSFYNNEISEKSEIFDDQFSVERPDGSNFTLKIRSTKLEDSAMYFCASALSRVMNTEAFFGQGTRLTVV.

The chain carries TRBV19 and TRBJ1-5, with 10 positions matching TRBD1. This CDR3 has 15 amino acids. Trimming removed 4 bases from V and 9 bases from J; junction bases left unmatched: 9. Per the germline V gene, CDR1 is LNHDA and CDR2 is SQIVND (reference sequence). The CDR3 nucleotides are TGTGCCAGTAGTAACCGTGGGACAGGGGAACGGCCCCAGCATTTT. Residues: CASSNRGTGERPQHF.

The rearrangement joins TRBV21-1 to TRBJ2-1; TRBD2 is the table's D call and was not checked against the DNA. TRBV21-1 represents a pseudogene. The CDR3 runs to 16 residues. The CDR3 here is CASSAGRGAAYNEQFF. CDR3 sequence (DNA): TGTGCCAGCAGCGCAGGGCGGGGGGCAGCTTACAATGAGCAGTTCTTC.

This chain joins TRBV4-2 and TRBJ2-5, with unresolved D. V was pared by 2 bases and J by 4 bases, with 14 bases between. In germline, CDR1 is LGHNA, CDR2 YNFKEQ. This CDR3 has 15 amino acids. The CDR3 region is CASSQNGPKAETQYF. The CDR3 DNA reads TGTGCCAGCAGCCAAAATGGGCCCAAGGCAGAGACCCAGTACTTC.

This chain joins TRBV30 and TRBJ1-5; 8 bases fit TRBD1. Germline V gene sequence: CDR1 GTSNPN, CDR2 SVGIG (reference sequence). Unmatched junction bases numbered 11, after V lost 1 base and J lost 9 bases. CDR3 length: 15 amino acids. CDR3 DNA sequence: TGTGCCTGGAGTGCCTCGGACAGGGACCTTGGGCCCCAGCATTTT. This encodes CAWSASDRDLGPQHF.

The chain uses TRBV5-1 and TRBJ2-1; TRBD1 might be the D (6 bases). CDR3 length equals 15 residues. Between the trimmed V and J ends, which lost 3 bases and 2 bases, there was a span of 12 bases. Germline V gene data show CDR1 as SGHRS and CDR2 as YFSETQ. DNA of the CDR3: TGCGCCAGCAGCTCGACAGGTCTTACCTACAATGAGCAGTTCTTC. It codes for CASSSTGLTYNEQFF.

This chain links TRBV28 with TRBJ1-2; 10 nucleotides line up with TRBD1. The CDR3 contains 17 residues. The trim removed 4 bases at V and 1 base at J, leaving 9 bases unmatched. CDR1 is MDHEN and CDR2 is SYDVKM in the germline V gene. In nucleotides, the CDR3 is TGTGCCAGCAGTTCGGGACAGGGGCCCGGGGGTAACTATGGCTACACCTTC. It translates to CASSSGQGPGGNYGYTF.

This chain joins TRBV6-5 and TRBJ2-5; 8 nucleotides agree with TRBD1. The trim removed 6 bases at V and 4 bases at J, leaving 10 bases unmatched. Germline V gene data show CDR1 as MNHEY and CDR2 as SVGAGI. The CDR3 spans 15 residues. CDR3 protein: CASRDAATGGETQYF. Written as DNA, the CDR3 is TGTGCCAGCAGGGACGCGGCCACAGGGGGAGAGACCCAGTACTTC.

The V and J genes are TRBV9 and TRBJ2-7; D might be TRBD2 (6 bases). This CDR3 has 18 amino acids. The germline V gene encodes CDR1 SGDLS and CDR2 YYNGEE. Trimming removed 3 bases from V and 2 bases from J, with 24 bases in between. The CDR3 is CASSAQPWERSGAYEQYF. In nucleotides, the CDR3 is TGTGCCAGCAGCGCCCAACCATGGGAGCGGTCGGGGGCCTACGAGCAGTACTTC.

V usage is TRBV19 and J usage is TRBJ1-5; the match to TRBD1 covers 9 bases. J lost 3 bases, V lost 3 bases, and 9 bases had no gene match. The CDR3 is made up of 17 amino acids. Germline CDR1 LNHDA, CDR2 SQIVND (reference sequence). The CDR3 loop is CASSIGTGGPDNQPQHF. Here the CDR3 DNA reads TGTGCCAGTAGTATCGGCACAGGGGGCCCGGACAATCAGCCCCAGCATTTT.

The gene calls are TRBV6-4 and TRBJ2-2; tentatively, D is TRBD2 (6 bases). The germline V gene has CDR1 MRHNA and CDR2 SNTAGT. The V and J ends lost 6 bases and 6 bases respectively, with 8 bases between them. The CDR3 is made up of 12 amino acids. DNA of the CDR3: TGTGCCAGCAGCGGGGGTCCCGGGGAGCTGTTTTTT. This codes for CASSGGPGELFF.

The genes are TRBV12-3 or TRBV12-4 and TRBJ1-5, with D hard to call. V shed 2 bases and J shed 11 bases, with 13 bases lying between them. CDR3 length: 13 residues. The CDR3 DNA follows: TGTGCCAGCAGTTTAACGCCAGGCGGGTCCCAGCATTTT. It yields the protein CASSLTPGGSQHF.

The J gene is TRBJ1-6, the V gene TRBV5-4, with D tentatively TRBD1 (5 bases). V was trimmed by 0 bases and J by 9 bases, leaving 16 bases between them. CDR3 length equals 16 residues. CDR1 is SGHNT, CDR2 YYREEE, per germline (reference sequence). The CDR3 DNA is TGTGCCAGCAGCTTGGCATTCGGGGGTCATGGTTCACCCCTCCACTTT. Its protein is CASSLAFGGHGSPLHF.

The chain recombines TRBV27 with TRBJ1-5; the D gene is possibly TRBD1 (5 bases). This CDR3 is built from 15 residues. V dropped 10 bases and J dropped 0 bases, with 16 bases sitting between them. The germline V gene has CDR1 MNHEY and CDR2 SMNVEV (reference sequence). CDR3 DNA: TGTGCCACCCCCTTGGGGCAGTATAGCAATCAGCCCCAGCATTTT. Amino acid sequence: CATPLGQYSNQPQHF.

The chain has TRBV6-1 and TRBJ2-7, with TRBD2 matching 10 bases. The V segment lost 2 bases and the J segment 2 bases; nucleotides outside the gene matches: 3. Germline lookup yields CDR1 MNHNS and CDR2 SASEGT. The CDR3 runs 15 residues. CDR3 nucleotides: TGTGCCAGCAGTGAATATAGCGGGAGGACCTACGAGCAGTACTTC. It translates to CASSEYSGRTYEQYF.

CDR3 DNA sequence: TGTGCCAGTAGTATAGGGGCACTTTCCTACGAGCAGTACTTC. Its protein is CASSIGALSYEQYF. The chain employs TRBV19 and TRBJ2-7, with no clear D. CDR1 is LNHDA and CDR2 is SQIVND in the germline V gene (reference sequence). The V gene lost 1 base and the J gene lost 1 base, with 8 bases spanning the gap. CDR3 size: 14 residues.